Shown below are 6 T cell receptor beta chains from a single sample sequenced in a study of metastatic and nonmetastatic thyroid tumors (dated by TCRdb to 2018 to 2021). Preparation of the library involved PCR. The data were produced on an Illumina HiSeq 4000. The public reads were quality trimmed at Q25 with fastp and then assembled into clones with MiXCR by TCRdb, keeping productive beta chains. This sample is represented by over 15,000 clones; approximately 16% of them were singletons. The ten largest clones take up under 20% of the sample. No patient had received any treatment before thyroid surgery. Sequenced material: blood. Receptors were obtained from a male donor with papillary thyroid cancer or a benign thyroid nodule (not recorded which). Some clones in this sample may be carry-over from other donors' samples.

Worth noting for this clone: Lacking the conserved final phenylalanine or tryptophan, this CDR3 likely reflects a read error. This chain joins TRBV11-3 and TRBJ2-5, with 8 bases matching TRBD1. The germline gives CDR1 SGHNT, CDR2 YENEEA. The CDR3 runs 16 residues. The CDR3 DNA follows: TGTGCCAGCAGACCGTCAAGCAGGGACAGGAGGGAGACACAGTACCTC. Amino acids: CASRPSSRDRRETQYL.

This clone was observed at least ten times. The J gene is TRBJ2-7, the V gene TRBV7-9, with D possibly TRBD1 on 6 matching bases. V was pared by 4 bases and J by 2 bases, with 12 bases between. Germline V gene data show CDR1 as SEHNR and CDR2 as FQNEAQ (reference sequence). The CDR3 has 14 amino acids. The CDR3 coding sequence is TGTGCCAGCAGCTGGGGGACAAGCACCTACGAGCAGTACTTC. Its translation is CASSWGTSTYEQYF.

This clone has at least ten counts. Other DNA sequences in the sample encode the same CDR3. This chain links TRBV6-1 with TRBJ1-2; D call uncertain. This CDR3 is built from 15 residues. V was clipped by 2 bases and J by 0 bases, with 10 bases between them. Germline V lookup: CDR1 MNHNS, CDR2 SASEGT. In DNA form, the CDR3 reads TGTGCCAGCAGTGAACTTTCGGGCCCTAACTATGGCTACACCTTC. Translated: CASSELSGPNYGYTF.

This clone has at least ten counts. The genes are TRBV30 and TRBJ1-2; D uncertain. Trimming took off 3 bases at V and 7 bases at J, with 12 bases between the two ends. The CDR3 contains 12 residues. Per the germline V gene, CDR1 is GTSNPN and CDR2 is SVGIG (reference sequence). CDR3 DNA sequence: TGTGCCTGGAGCCCTACATATGGTGGCTACACCTTC. Amino acid sequence: CAWSPTYGGYTF.

V usage is TRBV5-1 and J usage is TRBJ2-7; no definite D call. Germline CDR1 SGHRS, CDR2 YFSETQ. The CDR3 has 13 residues. V dropped 0 bases and J dropped 3 bases, with 7 bases sitting between them. The CDR3 region is CASSLGANYEQYF. CDR3 DNA: TGCGCCAGCAGCTTGGGGGCCAACTACGAGCAGTACTTC.

This clone was observed at least ten times. The chain employs TRBV27 and TRBJ2-7; tentative D call: TRBD2 (5 bases). Germline CDR1 is MNHEY and CDR2 is SMNVEV (reference sequence). The CDR3 totals 15 residues. Deletions cut 6 bases from V and 3 bases from J, with 18 bases between. The CDR3 loop is CASSPSVAQNYEQYF. The CDR3 DNA follows: TGTGCCAGCAGCCCCTCGGTAGCGCAAAACTACGAGCAGTACTTC.